What follows describes a single TCR beta chain. The antigen is unknown. The CDR3 consists of 12 residues. Trimming took 6 bases from V and 6 from J, leaving 11 bases between them. The germline V gene encodes CDR1 MDHEN and CDR2 SYDVKM. Sequencing used immunoSEQ multiplex PCR; TCRdb keeps in-frame clones, though not all of them. The table has tens of thousands of clones, approximately 80% seen once. This entry is derived from a study of T cell responses to AZD1222 COVID-19 vaccine. Study at large: Pooling covered second doses at about 4 or about 12 weeks.

Study results and limitations: The donors showed a predominance of white British ancestry and of females, with possible underestimation of clonal diversity. Researchers report vaccine-associated CD4 TCRs spanning spike, with dominance at 160-218 and 743-854.

Sequenced material: peripheral blood, taken on day 0 of AZD1222 vaccination. V usage is TRBV28 and J usage is TRBJ1-2; tentatively, D is TRBD1 (5 bases). The source is an adult in good health. This CDR3 is CASSVVGDGYTF. The CDR3 DNA sequence: TGTGCCAGCAGCGTGGTAGGGGATGGCTACACCTTC.